This T cell receptor (beta chain) was captured in a study of OX40 agonist ivuxolimab in advanced cancers. Study at large: Across the patients, intravenous ivuxolimab was delivered every 2 weeks at 0.01 to 10 mg/kg. General observations from the study: CD8+ T cells showed, on average, more clonal expansion than CD4+ cells.

CDR3 length: 15 residues. Germline V CDR1 and CDR2: MDHEN, SYDVKM. V shed 6 bases and J shed 4 bases, with 18 bases lying between them. Blood sampling was done at baseline, cycle 4 day 1, and cycle 7 day 1. In the case of this clone: Its antigen remains unidentified.

TCRdb's copy holds only in-frame clones and misses some; the assay was immunoSEQ multiplex PCR. This table has 35,000 to 50,000 clones, approximately 83% appearing once. Source: CD4+ or CD8+ T cells sorted from blood, taken in a trial of the OX40 agonist ivuxolimab. The clonotype was recovered from an adult with an advanced solid tumor such as melanoma, head and neck, liver or kidney cancer. V and J are TRBV28 and TRBJ1-2; perhaps TRBD1 as D (6 bases). The CDR3 DNA sequence: TGTGCCAGCAGACCCCTGACAGGATTCCTCTATGGCTACACCTTC. Its protein is CASRPLTGFLYGYTF.